Each of the 4 T cell receptor beta chains below was sequenced from the same sample in a study of blood T cell repertoires in COVID-19. Assay: immunoSEQ multiplex PCR; the TCRdb copy retains only in-frame clones and omits some. The table has approximately 250,000 clones, 70% to 90% seen once. Sequenced: PBMCs or T cells enriched from blood (not recorded which). The receptors stem from a woman aged 25 to 45 with acute COVID-19.

The rearrangement links TRBV2 to TRBJ2-7; TRBD1 matches 8 bases. CDR1 is SNHLY and CDR2 is FYNNEI in the germline V gene. The CDR3 extends over 14 amino acids. With 6 bases clipped from V and 5 bases from J, the junction kept 9 bases outside the gene matches. The DNA of the CDR3 is TGTGCCAGCAGCCTCCAGACAGGGGTGAACGAGCAGTACTTC. It encodes CASSLQTGVNEQYF.

The V gene is TRBV11-2, the J gene TRBJ1-3, with 7 bases matching TRBD1. J was trimmed by 8 bases and V by 0 bases; bases with no gene match: 7. The CDR3 totals 15 residues. Per germline, CDR1 SGHAT and CDR2 FQNNGV. CDR3 bases: TGTGCCAGCAGCTTAGAGGGACAGTCCTTAGACACCATATATTTT. Its protein product is CASSLEGQSLDTIYF.

This chain connects TRBV29-1 to TRBJ2-1; no clear D. CDR3 length: 13 residues. Germline assignment: CDR1 SQVTM and CDR2 ANQGSEA. The V end was cut by 1 base, the J end by 6 bases, with 10 bases between. For the CDR3, the DNA is TGCAGCGTTGAAGGCAGTCTTGGCAATGAGCAGTTCTTC. As protein: CSVEGSLGNEQFF.

This clone was found once. The J gene is TRBJ1-5, the V gene TRBV28, with 7 nucleotides matching TRBD1. The V gene's germline CDR1 is MDHEN and CDR2 SYDVKM. Unmatched junction bases numbered 5, after V lost 3 bases and J lost 0 bases. The CDR3 has 16 residues. The CDR3 loop reads CASSLEGAISNQPQHF. DNA of the CDR3: TGTGCCAGCAGTTTGGAGGGGGCGATTAGCAATCAGCCCCAGCATTTT.